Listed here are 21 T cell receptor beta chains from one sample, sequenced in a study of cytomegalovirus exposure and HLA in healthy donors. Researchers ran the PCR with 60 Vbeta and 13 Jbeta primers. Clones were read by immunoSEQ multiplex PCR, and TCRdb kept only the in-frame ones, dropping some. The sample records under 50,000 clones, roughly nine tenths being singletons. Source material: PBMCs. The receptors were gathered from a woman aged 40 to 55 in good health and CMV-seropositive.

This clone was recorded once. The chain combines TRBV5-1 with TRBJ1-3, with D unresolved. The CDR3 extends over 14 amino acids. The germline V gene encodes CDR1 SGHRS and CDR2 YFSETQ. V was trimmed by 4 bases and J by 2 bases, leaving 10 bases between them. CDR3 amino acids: CASSPRAPGNTIYF. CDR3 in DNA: TGCGCCAGCAGCCCAAGAGCGCCTGGAAACACCATATATTTT.

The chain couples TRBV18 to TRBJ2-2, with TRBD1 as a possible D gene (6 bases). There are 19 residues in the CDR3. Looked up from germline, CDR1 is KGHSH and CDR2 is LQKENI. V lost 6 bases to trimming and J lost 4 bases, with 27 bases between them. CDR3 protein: CASSSKSSPQWGPTGELFF. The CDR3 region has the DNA TGTGCCAGCTCGTCAAAATCCTCACCTCAGTGGGGGCCCACCGGGGAGCTGTTTTTT.

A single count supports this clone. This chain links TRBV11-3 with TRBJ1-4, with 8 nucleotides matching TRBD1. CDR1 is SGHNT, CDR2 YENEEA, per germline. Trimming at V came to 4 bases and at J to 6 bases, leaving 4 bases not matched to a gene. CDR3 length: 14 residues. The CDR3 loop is CASSSGQGDEKLFF. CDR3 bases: TGTGCCAGCAGCTCCGGACAGGGCGATGAAAAACTGTTTTTT.

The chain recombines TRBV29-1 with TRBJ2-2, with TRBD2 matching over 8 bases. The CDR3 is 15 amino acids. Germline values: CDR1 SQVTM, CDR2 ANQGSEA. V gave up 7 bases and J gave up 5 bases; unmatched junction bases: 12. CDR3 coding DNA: TGCAGCGGTTCACTAGCGGCCTGGGGGACCGGGGAGCTGTTTTTT. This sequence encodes CSGSLAAWGTGELFF.

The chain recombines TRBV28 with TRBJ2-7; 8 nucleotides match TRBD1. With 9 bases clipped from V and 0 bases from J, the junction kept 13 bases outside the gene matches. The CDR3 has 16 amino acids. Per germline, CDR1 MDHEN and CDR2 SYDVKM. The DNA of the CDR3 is TGTGCCAGTCTAACCCACCCCGGGACAGGCTCCTACGAGCAGTACTTC. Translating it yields CASLTHPGTGSYEQYF.

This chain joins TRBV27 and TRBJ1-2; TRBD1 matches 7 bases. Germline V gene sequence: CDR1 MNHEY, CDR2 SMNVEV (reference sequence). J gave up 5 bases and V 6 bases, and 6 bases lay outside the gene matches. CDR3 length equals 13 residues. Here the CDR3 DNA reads TGTGCCAGCAGACCGACAGGGTTATATGGCTACACCTTC. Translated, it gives CASRPTGLYGYTF.

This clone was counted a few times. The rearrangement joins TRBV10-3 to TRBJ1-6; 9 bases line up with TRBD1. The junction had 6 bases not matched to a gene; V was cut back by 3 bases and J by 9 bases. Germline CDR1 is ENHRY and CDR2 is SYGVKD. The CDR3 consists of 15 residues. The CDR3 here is CAISETGTGSSPLHF. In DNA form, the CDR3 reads TGTGCCATCAGTGAAACCGGGACAGGGAGTTCACCCCTCCACTTT.

The CDR3 here is CASSYTGPSSTAFF. CDR3 DNA sequence: TGTGCCAGCAGTTACACAGGGCCCTCTAGCACAGCTTTCTTT. The chain employs TRBV6-6 and TRBJ1-1, with a weak D call TRBD1 (6 bases). Trimming cost V 2 bases and J 10 bases, with 17 bases left between them. The CDR3 covers 14 residues. The V gene's germline CDR1 is MNHNY and CDR2 SVGAGI (reference sequence).

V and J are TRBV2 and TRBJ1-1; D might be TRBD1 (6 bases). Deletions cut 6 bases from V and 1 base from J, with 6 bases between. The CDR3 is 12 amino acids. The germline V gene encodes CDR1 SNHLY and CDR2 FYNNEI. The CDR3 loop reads CASRGQNTEAFF. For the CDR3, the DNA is TGTGCCAGCAGGGGACAGAACACTGAAGCTTTCTTT.

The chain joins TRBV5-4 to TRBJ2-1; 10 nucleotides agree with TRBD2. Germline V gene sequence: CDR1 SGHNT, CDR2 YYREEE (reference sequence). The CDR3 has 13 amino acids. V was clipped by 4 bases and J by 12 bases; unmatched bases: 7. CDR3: CASSHSGGVVQFF. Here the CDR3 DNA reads TGTGCCAGCAGCCACAGCGGGGGGGTCGTGCAGTTCTTC.

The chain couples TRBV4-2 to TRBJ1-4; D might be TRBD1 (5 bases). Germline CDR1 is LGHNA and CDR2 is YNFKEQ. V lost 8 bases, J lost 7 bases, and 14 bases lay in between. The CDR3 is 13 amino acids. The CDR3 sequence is CASSDSSVEKLFF. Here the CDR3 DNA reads TGTGCCAGCTCCGACAGTTCTGTTGAAAAACTGTTTTTT.

CDR3 nucleotide sequence: TGTGCCTGTTTTCCGGGACAGGGGCCCGATGGCACGCAGTATTTT. Residues: CACFPGQGPDGTQYF. The chain combines TRBV30 with TRBJ2-3; 10 nucleotides align to TRBD1. Germline V gene sequence: CDR1 GTSNPN, CDR2 SVGIG (reference sequence). The CDR3 contains 15 residues. After removal of 6 bases from V and 9 bases from J, the junction contained 15 bases not matched to a gene.

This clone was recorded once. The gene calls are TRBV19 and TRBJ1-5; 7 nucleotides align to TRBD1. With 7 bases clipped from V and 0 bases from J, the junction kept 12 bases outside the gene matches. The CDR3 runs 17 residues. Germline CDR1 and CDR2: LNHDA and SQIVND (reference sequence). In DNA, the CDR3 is TGTGCCAGTAAAAAGGAGGGGGCAATTTATAGCAATCAGCCCCAGCATTTT. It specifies CASKKEGAIYSNQPQHF.

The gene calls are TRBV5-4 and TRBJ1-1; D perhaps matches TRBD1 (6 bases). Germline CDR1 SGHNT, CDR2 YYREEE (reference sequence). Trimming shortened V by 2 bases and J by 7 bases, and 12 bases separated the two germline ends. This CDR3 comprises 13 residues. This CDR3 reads CASSLGRGGEAFF. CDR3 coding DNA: TGTGCCAGCAGCTTAGGTAGGGGGGGTGAAGCTTTCTTT.

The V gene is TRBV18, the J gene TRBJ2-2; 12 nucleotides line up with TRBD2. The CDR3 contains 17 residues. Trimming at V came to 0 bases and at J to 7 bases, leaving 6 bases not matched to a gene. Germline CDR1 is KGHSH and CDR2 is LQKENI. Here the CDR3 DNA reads TGTGCCAGCTCACCACCGGGACTAGCGGGCTCGAACGGGGAGCTGTTTTTT. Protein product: CASSPPGLAGSNGELFF.

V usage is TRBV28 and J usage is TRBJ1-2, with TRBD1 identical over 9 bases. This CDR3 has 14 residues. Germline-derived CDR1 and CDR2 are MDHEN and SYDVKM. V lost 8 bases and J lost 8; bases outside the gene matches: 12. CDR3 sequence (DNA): TGTGCCAGCGATGACAACAGGGGGCGAGGCGGCTACACCTTC. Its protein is CASDDNRGRGGYTF.

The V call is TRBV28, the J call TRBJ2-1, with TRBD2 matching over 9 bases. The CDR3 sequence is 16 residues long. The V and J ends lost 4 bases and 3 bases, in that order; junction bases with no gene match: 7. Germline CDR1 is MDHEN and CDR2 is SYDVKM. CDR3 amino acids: CASSSLSGGFYNEQFF. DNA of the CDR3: TGTGCCAGCAGTTCTCTTAGCGGGGGATTCTACAATGAGCAGTTCTTC.

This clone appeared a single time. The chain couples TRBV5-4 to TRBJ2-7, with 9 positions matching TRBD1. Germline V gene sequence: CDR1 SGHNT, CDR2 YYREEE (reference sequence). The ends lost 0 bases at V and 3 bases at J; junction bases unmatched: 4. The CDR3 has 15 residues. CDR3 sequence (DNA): TGTGCCAGCAGCTTGGGGGGACAGGGCAACTACGAGCAGTACTTC. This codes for CASSLGGQGNYEQYF.

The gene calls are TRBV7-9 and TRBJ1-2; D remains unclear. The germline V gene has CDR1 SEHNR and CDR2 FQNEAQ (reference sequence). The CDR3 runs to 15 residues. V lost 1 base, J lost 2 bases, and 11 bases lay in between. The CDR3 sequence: CASSLGGNPNYGYTF. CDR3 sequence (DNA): TGTGCCAGCAGCTTAGGAGGGAACCCCAACTATGGCTACACCTTC.

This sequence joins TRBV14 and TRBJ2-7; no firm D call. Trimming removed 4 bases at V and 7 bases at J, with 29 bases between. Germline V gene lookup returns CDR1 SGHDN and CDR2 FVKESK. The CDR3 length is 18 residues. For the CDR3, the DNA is TGTGCCAGCAGCCCCAACGAAGCTAGGCAAATCCTACGAAAGGAGCAGTACTTC. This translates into CASSPNEARQILRKEQYF.

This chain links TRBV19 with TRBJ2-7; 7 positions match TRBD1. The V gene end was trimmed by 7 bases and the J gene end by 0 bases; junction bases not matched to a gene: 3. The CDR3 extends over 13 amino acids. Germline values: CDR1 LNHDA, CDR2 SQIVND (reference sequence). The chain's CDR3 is CASMRQGSYEQYF. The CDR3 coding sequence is TGTGCCAGTATGAGACAGGGCTCCTACGAGCAGTACTTC.